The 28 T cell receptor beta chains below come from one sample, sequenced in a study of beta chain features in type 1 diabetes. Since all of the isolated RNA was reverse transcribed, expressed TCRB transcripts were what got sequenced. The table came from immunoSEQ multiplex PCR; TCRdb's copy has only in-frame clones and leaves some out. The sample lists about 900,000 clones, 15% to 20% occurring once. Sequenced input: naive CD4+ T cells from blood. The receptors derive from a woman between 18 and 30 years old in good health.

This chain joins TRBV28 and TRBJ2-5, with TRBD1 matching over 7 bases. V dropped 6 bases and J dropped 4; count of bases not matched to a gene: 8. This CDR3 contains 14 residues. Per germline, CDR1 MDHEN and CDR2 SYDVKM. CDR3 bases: TGTGCCAGCAGGCCCCCGGGACAGATAGAGACCCAGTACTTC. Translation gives CASRPPGQIETQYF.

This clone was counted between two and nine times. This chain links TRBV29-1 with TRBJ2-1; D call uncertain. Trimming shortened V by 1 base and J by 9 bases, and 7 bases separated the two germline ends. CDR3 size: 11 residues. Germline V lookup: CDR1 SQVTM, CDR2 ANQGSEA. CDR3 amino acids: CSVEVALEQFF. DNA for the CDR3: TGCAGCGTTGAAGTAGCCCTTGAGCAGTTCTTC.

CDR3 bases: TGTGCCAGCTCACCCAACCAGGGGGAAGTGGGCGAGCAGTACTTC. Its translation: CASSPNQGEVGEQYF. The chain has TRBV18 and TRBJ2-7; 7 bases fit TRBD1. Losses at the gene ends were 3 bases for V and 6 bases for J; bases not matched to a gene: 11. Germline V gene lookup returns CDR1 KGHSH and CDR2 LQKENI. The CDR3 extends over 15 amino acids.

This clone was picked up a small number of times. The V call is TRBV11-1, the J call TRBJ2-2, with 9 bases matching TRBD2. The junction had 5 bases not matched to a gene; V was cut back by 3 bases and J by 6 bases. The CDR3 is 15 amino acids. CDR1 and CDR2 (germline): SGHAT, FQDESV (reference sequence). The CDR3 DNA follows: TGTGCCAGCAGCTTCGCGGGACTAGCATCCGGGGAGCTGTTTTTT. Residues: CASSFAGLASGELFF.

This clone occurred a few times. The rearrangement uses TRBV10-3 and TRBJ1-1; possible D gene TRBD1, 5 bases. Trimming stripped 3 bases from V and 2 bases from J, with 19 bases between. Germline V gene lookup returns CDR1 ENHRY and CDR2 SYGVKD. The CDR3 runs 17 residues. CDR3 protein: CAISDIWGGRANTEAFF. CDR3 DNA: TGTGCCATCAGTGACATCTGGGGTGGCAGGGCCAACACTGAAGCTTTCTTT.

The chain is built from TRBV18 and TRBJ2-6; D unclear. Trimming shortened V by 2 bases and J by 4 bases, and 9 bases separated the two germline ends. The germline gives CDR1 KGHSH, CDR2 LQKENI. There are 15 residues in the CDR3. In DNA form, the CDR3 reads TGTGCCAGCTCACCAGGGATGGCCGGGGCCAACGTCCTGACTTTC. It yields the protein CASSPGMAGANVLTF. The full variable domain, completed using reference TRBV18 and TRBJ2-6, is NAGVMQNPRHLVRRRGQEARLRCSPMKGHSHVYWYRQLPEEGLKFMVYLQKENIIDESGMPKERFSAEFPKEGPSILRIQQVVRGDSAAYFCASSPGMAGANVLTFGAGSRLTVL.

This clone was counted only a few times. The CDR3 DNA reads TGTGCCAGCAGCTTAGCAACCAAAAGCGGGAGCAGCACAGATACGCAGTATTTT. This gives the protein CASSLATKSGSSTDTQYF. The chain couples TRBV13 to TRBJ2-3; 8 bases agree with TRBD2. Germline CDR1 reads PRHDT; CDR2 reads FYEKMQ (reference sequence). The CDR3 covers 18 residues. J was trimmed by 0 bases and V by 1 base; bases with no gene match: 9.

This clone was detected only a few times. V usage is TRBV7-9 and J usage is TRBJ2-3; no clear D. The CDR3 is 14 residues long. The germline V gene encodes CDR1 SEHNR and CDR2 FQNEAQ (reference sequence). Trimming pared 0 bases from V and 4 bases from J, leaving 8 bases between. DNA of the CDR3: TGTGCCAGCAGCTTAGCGGGTGGCTCAGATACGCAGTATTTT. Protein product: CASSLAGGSDTQYF.

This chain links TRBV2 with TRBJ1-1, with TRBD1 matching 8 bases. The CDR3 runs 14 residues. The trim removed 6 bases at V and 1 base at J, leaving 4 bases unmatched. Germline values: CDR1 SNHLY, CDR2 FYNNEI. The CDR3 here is CASSDRGPNTEAFF. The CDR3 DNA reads TGTGCCAGCAGCGACAGGGGACCGAACACTGAAGCTTTCTTT.

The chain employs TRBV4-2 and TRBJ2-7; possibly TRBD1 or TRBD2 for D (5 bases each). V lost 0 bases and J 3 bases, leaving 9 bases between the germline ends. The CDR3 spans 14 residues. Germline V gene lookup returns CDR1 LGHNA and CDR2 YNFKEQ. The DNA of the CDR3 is TGTGCCAGCAGCCAAGACCCTGGGGGCTACGAGCAGTACTTC. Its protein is CASSQDPGGYEQYF.

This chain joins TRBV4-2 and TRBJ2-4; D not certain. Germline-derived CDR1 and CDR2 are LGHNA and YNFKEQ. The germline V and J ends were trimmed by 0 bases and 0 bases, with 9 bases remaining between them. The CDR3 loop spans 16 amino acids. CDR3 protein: CASSQDWAVAKNIQYF. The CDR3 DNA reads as TGTGCCAGCAGCCAAGATTGGGCGGTAGCCAAAAACATTCAGTACTTC.

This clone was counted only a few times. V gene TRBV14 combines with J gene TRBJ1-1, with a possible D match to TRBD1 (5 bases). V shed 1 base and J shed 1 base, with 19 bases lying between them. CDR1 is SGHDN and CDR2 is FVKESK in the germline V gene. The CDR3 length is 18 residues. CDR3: CASSQAWGIRPENTEAFF. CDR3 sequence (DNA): TGTGCCAGCAGCCAAGCGTGGGGCATCAGGCCAGAGAACACTGAAGCTTTCTTT.

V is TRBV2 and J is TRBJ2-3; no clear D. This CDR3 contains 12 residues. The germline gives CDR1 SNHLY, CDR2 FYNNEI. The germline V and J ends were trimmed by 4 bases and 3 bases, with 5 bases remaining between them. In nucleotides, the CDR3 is TGTGCCAGCAGTGGGGAAACAGATACGCAGTATTTT. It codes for CASSGETDTQYF.

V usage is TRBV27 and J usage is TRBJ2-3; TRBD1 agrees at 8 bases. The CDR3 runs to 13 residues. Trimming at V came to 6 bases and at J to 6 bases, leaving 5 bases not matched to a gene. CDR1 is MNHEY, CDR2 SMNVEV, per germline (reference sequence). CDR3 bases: TGTGCCAGCAGCTTCCGGACAGGGGATACGCAGTATTTT. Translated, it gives CASSFRTGDTQYF.

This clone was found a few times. The CDR3 DNA is TGTGCCAGCAGCCAAGTCGGTGATGAAAAACTGTTTTTT. It specifies CASSQVGDEKLFF. The chain recombines TRBV4-2 with TRBJ1-4; D gene ambiguous. The CDR3 is made up of 13 amino acids. Germline loops: CDR1 LGHNA, CDR2 YNFKEQ. Trimming took 1 base from V and 6 from J, leaving 6 bases between them.

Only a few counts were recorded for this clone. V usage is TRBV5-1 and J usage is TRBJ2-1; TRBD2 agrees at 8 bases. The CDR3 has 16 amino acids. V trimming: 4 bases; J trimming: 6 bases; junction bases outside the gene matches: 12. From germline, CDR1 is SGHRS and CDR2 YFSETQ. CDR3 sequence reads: CASSLLLAGMGNEQFF. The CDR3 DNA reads TGCGCCAGCAGCCTCCTATTAGCGGGGATGGGCAATGAGCAGTTCTTC.

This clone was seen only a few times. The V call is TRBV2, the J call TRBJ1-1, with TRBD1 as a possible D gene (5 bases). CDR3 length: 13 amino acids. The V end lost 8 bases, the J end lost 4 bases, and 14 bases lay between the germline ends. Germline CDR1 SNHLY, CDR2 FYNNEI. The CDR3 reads CASSGLGGTEAFF. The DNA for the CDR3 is TGTGCCAGCTCAGGGCTCGGAGGCACTGAAGCTTTCTTT.

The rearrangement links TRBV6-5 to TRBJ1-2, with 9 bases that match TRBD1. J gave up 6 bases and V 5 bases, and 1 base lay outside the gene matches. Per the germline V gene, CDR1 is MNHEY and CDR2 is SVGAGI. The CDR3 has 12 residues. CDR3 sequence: CASSRDRDGYTF. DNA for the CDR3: TGTGCCAGCAGTCGGGACAGGGATGGCTACACCTTC.

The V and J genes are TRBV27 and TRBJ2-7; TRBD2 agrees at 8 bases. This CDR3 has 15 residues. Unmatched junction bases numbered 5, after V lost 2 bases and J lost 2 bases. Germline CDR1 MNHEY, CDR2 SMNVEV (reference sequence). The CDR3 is CASSLVGRVTYEQYF. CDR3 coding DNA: TGTGCCAGCAGTTTAGTCGGGAGGGTTACCTACGAGCAGTACTTC.

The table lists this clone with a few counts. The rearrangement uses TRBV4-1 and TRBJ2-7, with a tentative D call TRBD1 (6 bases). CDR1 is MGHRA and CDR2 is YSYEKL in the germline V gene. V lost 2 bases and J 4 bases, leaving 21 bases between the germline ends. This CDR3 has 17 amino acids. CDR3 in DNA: TGCGCCAGCAGCCAACCAGGGGCCCGGGACACCAGTTACGAGCAGTACTTC. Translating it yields CASSQPGARDTSYEQYF.

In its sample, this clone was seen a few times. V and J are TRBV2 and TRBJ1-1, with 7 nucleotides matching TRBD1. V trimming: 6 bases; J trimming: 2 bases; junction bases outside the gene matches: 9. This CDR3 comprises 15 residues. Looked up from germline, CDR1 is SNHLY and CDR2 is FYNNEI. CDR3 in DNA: TGTGCCAGCAGGAACAACAGGGGCGGAAACACTGAAGCTTTCTTT. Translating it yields CASRNNRGGNTEAFF. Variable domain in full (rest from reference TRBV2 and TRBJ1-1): EPEVTQTPSHQVTQMGQEVILRCVPISNHLYFYWYRQILGQKVEFLVSFYNNEISEKSEIFDDQFSVERPDGSNFTLKIRSTKLEDSAMYFCASRNNRGGNTEAFFGQGTRLTVV.

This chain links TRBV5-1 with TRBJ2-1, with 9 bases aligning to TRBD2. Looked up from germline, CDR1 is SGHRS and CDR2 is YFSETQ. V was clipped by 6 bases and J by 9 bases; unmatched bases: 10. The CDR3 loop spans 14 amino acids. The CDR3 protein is CASIPTGTSSEQFF. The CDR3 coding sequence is TGCGCCAGCATCCCAACCGGGACTAGCTCTGAGCAGTTCTTC.

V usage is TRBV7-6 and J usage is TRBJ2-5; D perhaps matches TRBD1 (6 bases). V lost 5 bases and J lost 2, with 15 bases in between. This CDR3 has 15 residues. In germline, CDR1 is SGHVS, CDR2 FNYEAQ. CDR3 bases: TGTGCCAGCAGCATACAGACAGGCCGACAAGAGACCCAGTACTTC. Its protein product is CASSIQTGRQETQYF.

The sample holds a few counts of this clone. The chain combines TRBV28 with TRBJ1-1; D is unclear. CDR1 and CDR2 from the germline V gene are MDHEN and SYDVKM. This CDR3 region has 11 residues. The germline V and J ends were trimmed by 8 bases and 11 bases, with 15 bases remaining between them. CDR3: CASAPGRVAFF. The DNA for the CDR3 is TGTGCCAGCGCTCCGGGCCGTGTGGCTTTCTTT.

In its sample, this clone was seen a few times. CDR3 residues: CAIRLQGFSNYGYTF. CDR3 nucleotides: TGTGCCATCAGGCTACAGGGATTCTCTAACTATGGCTACACCTTC. The chain employs TRBV10-3 and TRBJ1-2; weak D call: TRBD1 (6 bases). Germline-derived CDR1 and CDR2 are ENHRY and SYGVKD. V was shortened by 6 bases and J by 0 bases, with 14 bases between the two germline ends. There are 15 residues in the CDR3.

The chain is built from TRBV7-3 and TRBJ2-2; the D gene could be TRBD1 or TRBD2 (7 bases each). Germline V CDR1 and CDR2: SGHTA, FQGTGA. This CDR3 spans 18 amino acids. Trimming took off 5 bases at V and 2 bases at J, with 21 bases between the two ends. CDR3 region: CASSLGGSGLLNTGELFF. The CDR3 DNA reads TGTGCCAGCAGCCTAGGGGGCTCGGGACTACTAAACACCGGGGAGCTGTTTTTT. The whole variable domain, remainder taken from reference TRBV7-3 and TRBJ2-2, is GAGVSQTPSNKVTEKGKYVELRCDPISGHTALYWYRQSLGQGPEFLIYFQGTGAADDSGLPNDRFFAVRPEGSVSTLKIQRTERGDSAVYLCASSLGGSGLLNTGELFFGEGSRLTVL.

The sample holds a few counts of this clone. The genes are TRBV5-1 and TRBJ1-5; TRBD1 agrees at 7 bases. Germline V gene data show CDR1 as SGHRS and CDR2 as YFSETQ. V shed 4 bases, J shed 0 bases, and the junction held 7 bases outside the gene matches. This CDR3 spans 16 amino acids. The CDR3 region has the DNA TGCGCCAGCAGCCTCGGGACAGTGAGTAGCAATCAGCCCCAGCATTTT. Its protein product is CASSLGTVSSNQPQHF.

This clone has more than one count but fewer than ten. The CDR3 region is CASSGGQYNEQFF. Written as DNA, the CDR3 is TGTGCCAGCAGCGGCGGGCAGTACAATGAGCAGTTCTTC. The chain uses TRBV9 and TRBJ2-1; possible D gene TRBD2, 5 bases. The V gene lost 3 bases and the J gene lost 4 bases, with 8 bases spanning the gap. Germline CDR1 and CDR2: SGDLS and YYNGEE. The CDR3 is 13 residues long.